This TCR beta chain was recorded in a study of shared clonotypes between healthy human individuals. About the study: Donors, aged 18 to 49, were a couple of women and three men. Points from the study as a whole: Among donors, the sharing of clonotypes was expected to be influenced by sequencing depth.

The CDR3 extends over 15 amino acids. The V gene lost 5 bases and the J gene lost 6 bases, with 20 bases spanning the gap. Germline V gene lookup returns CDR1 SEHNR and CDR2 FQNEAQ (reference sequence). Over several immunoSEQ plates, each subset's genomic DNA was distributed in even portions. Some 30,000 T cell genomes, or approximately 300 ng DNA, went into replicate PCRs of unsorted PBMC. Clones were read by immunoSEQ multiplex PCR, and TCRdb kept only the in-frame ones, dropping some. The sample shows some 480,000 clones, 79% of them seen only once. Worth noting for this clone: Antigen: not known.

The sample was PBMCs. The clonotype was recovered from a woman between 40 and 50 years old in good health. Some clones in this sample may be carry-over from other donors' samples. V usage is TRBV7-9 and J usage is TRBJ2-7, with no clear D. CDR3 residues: CASSTPLFGIGEQYF. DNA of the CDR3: TGTGCCAGCAGCACCCCCCTTTTTGGGATAGGCGAGCAGTACTTC. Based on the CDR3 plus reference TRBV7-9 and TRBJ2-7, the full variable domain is DTGVSQNPRHKITKRGQNVTFRCDPISEHNRLYWYRQTLGQGPEFLTYFQNEAQLEKSRLLSDRFSAERPKGSFSTLEIQRTEQGDSAMYLCASSTPLFGIGEQYFGPGTRLTVT.